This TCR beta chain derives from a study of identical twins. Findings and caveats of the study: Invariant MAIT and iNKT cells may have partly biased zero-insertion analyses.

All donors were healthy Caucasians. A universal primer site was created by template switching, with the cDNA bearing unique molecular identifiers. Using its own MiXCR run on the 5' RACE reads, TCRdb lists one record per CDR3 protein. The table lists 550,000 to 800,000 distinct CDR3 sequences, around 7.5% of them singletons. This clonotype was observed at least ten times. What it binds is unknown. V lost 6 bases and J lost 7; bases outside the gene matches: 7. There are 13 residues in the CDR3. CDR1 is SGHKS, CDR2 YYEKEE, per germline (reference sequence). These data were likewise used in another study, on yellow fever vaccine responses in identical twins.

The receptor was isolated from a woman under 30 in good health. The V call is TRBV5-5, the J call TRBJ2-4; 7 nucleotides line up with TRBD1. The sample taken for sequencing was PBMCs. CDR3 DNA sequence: TGTGCCAGCACAACCGGGACAGTGAACATTCAGTACTTC. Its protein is CASTTGTVNIQYF.